A selection of T cell receptor beta chains follows, all from one sample in a study of T cell responses to AZD1222 COVID-19 vaccine. Sequencing used immunoSEQ multiplex PCR; TCRdb keeps in-frame clones, though not all of them. The table lists over 100,000 clones, around 90% of them singletons. Source: peripheral blood, taken on day 0 of MenACWY control vaccination. Source of these receptors: an adult in good health. CDR3s include the opening cysteine and the closing phenylalanine or tryptophan. D genes are given only for firm matches. Clone size appears in some rows only: once, few, many, or a class for an expanded clone.

. | . | TRBJ1-6 | TRBV7-2 | TGTGCCAGCAGCACCCGACCCTTCGCCCTCCACTTT | CASSTRPFALHF
. | . | TRBJ1-2 | TRBV7-3 | TGTGCCAGCAACCCAGTGGGGGGCGAGCTTAGAGTCTACACCTTC | CASNPVGGELRVYTF
. | . | TRBJ1-1 | TRBV5-1 | TGCGCCAGCAGCTTGGGCCCGGGGAACACTGAAGCTTTCTTT | CASSLGPGNTEAFF
TRBD1 | . | TRBJ1-5 | TRBV18 | TGTGCCAGCTCGGGACAGGGGGAGGATCAGCCCCAGCATTTT | CASSGQGEDQPQHF
. | . | TRBJ1-1 | TRBV30 | TGTGCCTGGAGTGGGGAGTTTGGGGGGCGAGACACTGAAGCTTTCTTT | CAWSGEFGGRDTEAFF
. | . | TRBJ2-1 | TRBV29-1 | TGCAGCGCACCCCCTGGGTCCGGGAATGAGCAGTTCTTC | CSAPPGSGNEQFF
. | . | TRBJ2-2 | TRBV19 | TGTGCCAGTAGACCCCCGTGGGGTCACACCGGGGAGCTGTTTTTT | CASRPPWGHTGELFF
. | . | TRBJ2-2 | TRBV11-2 | TGTGCCAGCAGCCGCGGGACGGGCGGAACCGGGGAGCTGTTTTTT | CASSRGTGGTGELFF
TRBD1 | . | TRBJ2-6 | TRBV28 | TGTGCCAGCAGTTCAGGGGGCTCTGGGGCCAACGTCCTGACTTTC | CASSSGGSGANVLTF
TRBD1 | once | TRBJ1-1 | TRBV27 | TGTGCCAGCAGTTTATCGCTCGTTCGGACAGGGAACACTGAAGCTTTCTTT | CASSLSLVRTGNTEAFF
TRBD1 | . | TRBJ2-3 | TRBV5-6 | TGTGCCAGCAGCTTGGGGACAGGGAACACAGATACGCAGTATTTT | CASSLGTGNTDTQYF
TRBD2 | . | TRBJ2-1 | TRBV20-1 | TGCAGTGCTAGTCGGCGGGAGGTCTCCTACAATGAGCAGTTCTTC | CSASRREVSYNEQFF
TRBD1 | few | TRBJ1-2 | TRBV24-1 | TGTGCCACCAGTGAGGGGACAGGGGGCCATGGCTACACCTTC | CATSEGTGGHGYTF
. | . | TRBJ2-7 | TRBV5-6 | TGTGCCAGCAGCTTGCCAGGAAGCAGCGGAGAGCAGTACTTC | CASSLPGSSGEQYF
. | . | TRBJ1-3 | TRBV19 | TGTGCCAGTAACCCGACCCCGAGCTCTGGAAACACCATATATTTT | CASNPTPSSGNTIYF
. | . | TRBJ2-7 | TRBV5-1 | TGCGCCAGCAGCTTTGGAGCAGGGAATCTCTACGAGCAGTACTTC | CASSFGAGNLYEQYF
. | . | TRBJ2-1 | TRBV6-2/TRBV6-3 | TGTGCCAGCAGTATCCCCTCGGGTCGGGCCTACAATGAGCAGTTCTTC | CASSIPSGRAYNEQFF
TRBD1 | . | TRBJ1-2 | TRBV7-2 | TGTGCCAGCAGCACTCGGGACAGGGTATCCTATGGCTACACCTTC | CASSTRDRVSYGYTF
. | . | TRBJ2-1 | TRBV4-3 | TGCGCCAGCAGCCAAGGAGACAGGAGTTACAATGAGCAGTTCTTC | CASSQGDRSYNEQFF
. | . | TRBJ1-1 | TRBV12-3/TRBV12-4 | TGTGCCAGCAGTTTAGTGGGGGCTGAAGCTTTCTTT | CASSLVGAEAFF
. | . | TRBJ1-4 | TRBV5-1 | TGCGCCAGCAGCCCGGACAGAAGTGCAACTAATGAAAAACTGTTTTTT | CASSPDRSATNEKLFF
. | . | TRBJ1-1 | TRBV28 | TGTGCCAGCAGGGATAAGAACACTGAAGCTTTCTTT | CASRDKNTEAFF
. | once | TRBJ1-1 | TRBV29-1 | TGCAGCGTTGGTTCAGGGGCAGGAACTGAAGCTTTCTTT | CSVGSGAGTEAFF
TRBD1 | . | TRBJ1-5 | TRBV28 | TGTGCCAGCACGGACAGGGGAGACAATCAGCCCCAGCATTTT | CASTDRGDNQPQHF
. | . | TRBJ2-7 | TRBV10-3 | TGTGCCATCAGCCTACGCTTGGAGAACGAGCAGTACTTC | CAISLRLENEQYF
. | . | TRBJ2-2 | TRBV5-1 | TGCGCCAGCAGCTTGGGAGCAGGTCGGGTAGGCGGGGAGCTGTTTTTT | CASSLGAGRVGGELFF
. | once | TRBJ1-2 | TRBV4-1 | TGCGCCAGCAGCCAAGATGCTATTGCGGTGGAGGGTATGGCTGGCTACACCTTC | CASSQDAIAVEGMAGYTF
. | once | TRBJ2-1 | TRBV3-1/TRBV3-2 | TGTGCCAGCAGCCAACTAGGAGGAGATGAGCAGTTCTTC | CASSQLGGDEQFF
TRBD1 | . | TRBJ2-7 | TRBV7-8 | TGTGCCAGCAGCTTAATGGGACAGGGAACCTACGAGCAGTACTTC | CASSLMGQGTYEQYF
. | . | TRBJ1-4 | TRBV4-2 | TGTGCCAGCAGCCAAGATTTGATCCGGGCGGGTGAAAAACTGTTTTTT | CASSQDLIRAGEKLFF
. | . | TRBJ2-2 | TRBV7-9 | TGTGCCAGCAGCTTAGCTCGGAGTTCGGGGGACAACACCGGGGAGCTGTTTTTT | CASSLARSSGDNTGELFF
. | few | TRBJ2-7 | TRBV19 | TGTGCCAGTAGTATAGGGGGACCGTCCAGCTTC | CASSIGGPSSF
TRBD1 | . | TRBJ2-7 | TRBV7-2 | TGTGCCAGCAGCTTAAGGTTTTGGGAACAGGGGTTTCACGAGCAGTACTTC | CASSLRFWEQGFHEQYF
TRBD1 | . | TRBJ2-6 | TRBV29-1 | TGCAGCGTAGATCCGGGACAGGGTTTCGGTGGGGCCAACGTCCTGACTTTC | CSVDPGQGFGGANVLTF
TRBD1 | . | TRBJ1-6 | TRBV18 | TGTGCCAGCTCAGCCTACCGGGACAGGGTTAATTCACCCCTCCACTTT | CASSAYRDRVNSPLHF
. | . | TRBJ1-1 | TRBV14 | TGTGCCAGCAGTGTGGGGGCCTCTTACACTGAAGCTTTCTTT | CASSVGASYTEAFF
. | once | TRBJ1-3 | TRBV7-8 | TGTGCCAGCAGCTACAACAGAGGCGCTGGAAACACCATATATTTT | CASSYNRGAGNTIYF
. | . | TRBJ1-1 | TRBV29-1 | TGCAGCATTCCCCGTGGCGGGAACGGGGCTTTCTTT | CSIPRGGNGAFF
TRBD2 | . | TRBJ2-1 | TRBV19 | TGTGCCAGTAGTCTAACTAGCGGAGTGCCGGGGTACAATGAGCAGTTCTTC | CASSLTSGVPGYNEQFF
. | . | TRBJ2-3 | TRBV7-2 | TGTGCCAGCAGCTTAGGGCTAGTTGGCACAGATACGCAGTATTTT | CASSLGLVGTDTQYF
TRBD1 | . | TRBJ2-7 | TRBV11-1 | TGTGCCAGCAGCTTAGAGGGACAGGCCTCCTACGAGCAGTACTTC | CASSLEGQASYEQYF
. | . | TRBJ2-1 | TRBV20-1 | TGCAGCGCCGGGGGAACCACAGAGCAGTTCTTC | CSAGGTTEQFF
. | . | TRBJ2-7 | TRBV6-5 | TGTGCCAGCAGTTACTCGAGAATAGACTACGAGCAGTACTTC | CASSYSRIDYEQYF
. | . | TRBJ1-1 | TRBV5-1 | TGCGCCAGCAGCCGAGGCGGTGCGCGAACTGAAGCTTTCTTT | CASSRGGARTEAFF
. | . | TRBJ1-1 | TRBV12-3/TRBV12-4 | TGTGCCAGCTCACAGGGTACAACTGAAGCTTTCTTT | CASSQGTTEAFF
. | . | TRBJ2-7 | TRBV19 | TGTGCCAGTAGTGCCCGGGCTGGTGGAGGCGAGCAGTACTTC | CASSARAGGGEQYF
. | . | TRBJ1-4 | TRBV4-1 | TGCGCCAGCAGCCAAGGGGAGTGGGGAAAACTGTTTTTT | CASSQGEWGKLFF
. | . | TRBJ2-4 | TRBV20-1 | TGCAGTGCCAGGCATCCTGCCATTCAGTACTTC | CSARHPAIQYF
. | . | TRBJ2-1 | TRBV7-9 | TGTGCCAGCGTTTGGGGTTACAATGAGCAGTTCTTC | CASVWGYNEQFF
. | . | TRBJ1-2 | TRBV3-1/TRBV3-2 | TGTGCCAGCAGCCAAGTAAGCGGGGGTTACACCTTC | CASSQVSGGYTF
. | . | TRBJ1-6 | TRBV23-1 | TGCGCCAGCATAGCAGGGCGGTCTAATTCACCCCTCCACTTT | CASIAGRSNSPLHF
TRBD1 | . | TRBJ2-3 | TRBV5-1 | TGCGCCAGCTGTACAACAGGGGGCGCAGATACGCAGTATTTT | CASCTTGGADTQYF
TRBD1 | . | TRBJ2-1 | TRBV19 | TGTGCCAGTAGTCAGGGACAGGGTTCCTACAATGAGCAGTTCTTC | CASSQGQGSYNEQFF